The clone carrying this TCR beta chain came up a few times. A much larger clone lies a single base off, so this may be a read error. This sample was taken from a study of breast tumors, draining lymph nodes, adjacent tissues. Per germline, CDR1 SGHDT and CDR2 YYEEEE. The CDR3 has 15 amino acids. V lost 1 base, J lost 1 base, and 11 bases lay in between. TCRdb itself ran the multiplex PCR reads through MiXCR, one entry per CDR3 protein. Here the sample spans around 300,000 distinct CDR3 sequences, around 30% being singletons. Samples came from axillary lymph nodes draining the breast cancer. V and J are TRBV5-6 and TRBJ2-5; no reliable D call. The receptor's source is a female donor with breast cancer. Some clones in this sample may be carry-over from other donors' samples. The sample was axillary lymph node tissue. The CDR3 nucleotides read TGTGCCAGCAGCTTGTTGGCGGCGAGCCAAGAGACCCAGTACTTC. Protein sequence: CASSLLAASQETQYF.